The T cell receptor (beta chain) described here comes from a study of blood T cells in healthy people across ages. General study results and limits: Compared with aged donors, long-lived donors showed fewer expanded clones, suggesting selection.

The use of a sample-barcoded 5' primer and a J-beta primer mix characterized a second PCR of 7 to 11 cycles. TCRdb re-analysed the 5' RACE reads in MiXCR, keeping a single row per CDR3 protein. The data hold approximately 1.5 million distinct CDR3 sequences, with 42% observed a single time. A remark on this clonotype: Its antigen is not known.

J lost 5 bases, V lost 3 bases, and 6 bases had no gene match. CDR3 length: 15 residues. Looked up from germline, CDR1 is SGHTA and CDR2 is FQGNSA. The sequenced sample consisted of blood. The rearrangement joins TRBV7-2 to TRBJ1-1; 10 nucleotides agree with TRBD1. This clonotype originated in a woman between 18 and 29 years old in good health. CDR3 DNA: TGTGCCAGCAGCTTTGGGACAGGGGCGGGAACTGAAGCTTTCTTT. As protein: CASSFGTGAGTEAFF.